The clone carrying this T cell receptor beta chain has a single count. What it recognizes is unknown. It was with 60 Vbeta and 13 Jbeta primers that the PCR ran. Assay: immunoSEQ multiplex PCR; the TCRdb copy retains only in-frame clones and omits some. The sample has approximately 150,000 clones; 80% to 90% are singletons. This record comes from a study of cytomegalovirus exposure and HLA in healthy donors. Whole-study context: The Caucasian-associated ancestry cluster held around 81% of 300 to 450 genotyped donors.

Study-wide points: As confirmed in vitro, three CMV-associated chains were specific for CMV antigens. The classifier, whose performance was assessed in both the original and validation cohorts, reportedly diagnosed cytomegalovirus status with high specificity and sensitivity.

From germline, CDR1 is MNHEY and CDR2 SVGAGI. The CDR3 contains 13 residues. Trimming took 4 bases from V and 6 from J, leaving 13 bases between them. Donors were ostensibly healthy at sampling, although undocumented immune exposures were probable. The sample was PBMCs. The chain combines TRBV6-5 with TRBJ2-7, with D perhaps matching TRBD2 (5 bases). The TCR originated in a woman between 25 and 40 years old in good health and CMV-seropositive. The CDR3 DNA reads as TGTGCCAGCAGTTCAGACTACATCCGCGAGCAGTACTTC. It translates to CASSSDYIREQYF.